This T cell receptor beta chain is drawn from a study of early T cells in non-severe SARS-CoV-2 infection. V lost 5 bases to trimming and J lost 2 bases, with 16 bases between them. CDR1 LNHDA and CDR2 SQIVND come from the germline V gene (reference sequence). The CDR3 is 15 amino acids. This clonotype occurred many times. TCRdb used MiXCR to reprocess the 5' RACE reads, holding one entry per CDR3 protein. The sample has nearly 110,000 distinct CDR3 sequences; around 10% are singletons. The V gene is TRBV19, the J gene TRBJ2-7; D is undetermined. The sample comprised whole blood. This receptor was identified in an adult who was a healthcare worker with PCR-confirmed SARS-CoV-2 infection or an uninfected control (not recorded which). DNA of the CDR3: TGTGCCAGTAGTCTCCACGTGGGCGCGGCCTACGAGCAGTACTTC. This sequence encodes CASSLHVGAAYEQYF.